Listed below are T cell receptor beta chains from one sample, sequenced in a study of T cell responses to AZD1222 COVID-19 vaccine. The protocol was immunoSEQ multiplex PCR, while the TCRdb copy is restricted to in-frame clones and leaves out a portion. In the table there are roughly 180,000 clones, about 90% of which are singletons. Sequences were derived from peripheral blood, sampled on day 0 of AZD1222 vaccination. The receptors were gathered from an adult in good health. Both conserved end residues are part of each CDR3. Size is omitted from some rows. Given values are once, few, many or a class for expanded clones.

CDR3aa,j_gene,v_gene,abundance
CASSQGRPGGEAFF,TRBJ1-1,TRBV4-3,.
CASSQDRGNSPLHF,TRBJ1-6,TRBV4-3,.
CASSPQGVTDEQYF,TRBJ2-7,TRBV28,.
CASRYGGNEQFF,TRBJ2-1,TRBV11-2,once
CASSFPQGAGSYNEQFF,TRBJ2-1,TRBV28,.
CASAEGRVAGSQYF,TRBJ2-5,TRBV6-5,once
CASSQSGGAANEQYF,TRBJ2-7,TRBV7-2,.
CASSMTRYEQYF,TRBJ2-7,TRBV19,.
CASSLSSGLRYEQYF,TRBJ2-7,TRBV7-9,few
CASSSKREANYGYTF,TRBJ1-2,TRBV18,.
CASSLGGTTYEQYF,TRBJ2-7,TRBV7-8,.
CASSSSRRGQTQYF,TRBJ2-5,TRBV6-5,.
CASSLIGTTDTGELFF,TRBJ2-2,TRBV27,.
CASSQGYEQYF,TRBJ2-7,TRBV14,.
CASSLRDVAYEQYF,TRBJ2-7,TRBV7-2,.
CASSYVPSGSTGELFF,TRBJ2-2,TRBV6-6,.
CASRGLTGGNQPQHF,TRBJ1-5,TRBV2,.
CASSPISGRETQYF,TRBJ2-5,TRBV28,.
CAWSKQGDEQYF,TRBJ2-7,TRBV30,.